A selection of T cell receptor beta chains follows, all from one sample in a study of T cell responses to AZD1222 COVID-19 vaccine. The method was immunoSEQ multiplex PCR; TCRdb's version includes in-frame clones alone and lacks a portion of them. Found here are some 280,000 clones, roughly 93% of them singletons; the top ten hold 0.5% to 0.7%. The sample consisted of peripheral blood, taken 28 days after the second AZD1222 dose. The receptor set was obtained from an adult who received the AZD1222 COVID-19 vaccine. Both conserved end residues are part of each CDR3. D genes are given only for firm matches. Only part of the rows carry a size: once, few, many, or a class if the clone is expanded.

. TRBJ2-5 . TRBV25-1 CASSVGRRVGETQYF TGTGCCAGCAGTGTGGGGAGGAGGGTCGGGGAGACCCAGTACTTC
. TRBJ2-1 . TRBV19 CASSPRRGREQFF TGTGCCAGTAGTCCCCGGAGGGGGAGAGAGCAGTTCTTC
once TRBJ2-1 TRBD2 TRBV27 CATSSGYYNEQFF TGTGCCACCTCTAGCGGATACTACAATGAGCAGTTCTTC
. TRBJ2-7 TRBD2 TRBV19 CASSGRSGSDFYEQYF TGTGCCAGTAGTGGGCGAAGCGGGAGCGATTTCTACGAGCAGTACTTC
. TRBJ1-2 TRBD1 TRBV2 CASSVGTGGGYGYTF TGTGCCAGCAGTGTCGGGACAGGCGGGGGCTATGGCTACACCTTC
. TRBJ1-1 TRBD1 TRBV14 CASSQDLQGGAFF TGTGCCAGCAGCCAAGATCTACAGGGGGGTGCTTTCTTT
. TRBJ1-5 . TRBV7-9 CASSLDNQPQHF TGTGCCAGCAGCTTGGACAATCAGCCCCAGCATTTT
. TRBJ1-2 . TRBV28 CAIHRVGAYGYTF TGTGCCATCCACAGGGTGGGAGCCTATGGCTACACCTTC
. TRBJ1-6 . TRBV3-1/TRBV3-2 CASSQTGRDSPLHF TGTGCCAGCAGCCAAACAGGGAGGGATTCACCCCTCCACTTT
. TRBJ2-5 . TRBV5-4 CASSWRRMETQYF TGTGCCAGCAGCTGGCGGAGGATGGAGACCCAGTACTTC
few TRBJ1-4 . TRBV24-1 CATSDYKGTNEKLFF TGTGCCACCAGTGATTATAAGGGAACTAATGAAAAACTGTTTTTT
once TRBJ1-5 . TRBV24-1 CATSESGAGQPQHF TGTGCCACCAGTGAATCAGGGGCCGGGCAGCCCCAGCATTTT
. TRBJ1-2 TRBD1 TRBV6-5 CASHAGTGGGSGYTF TGTGCCAGCCACGCCGGGACAGGGGGGGGTAGTGGCTACACCTTC
. TRBJ2-1 TRBD1 TRBV19 CASAPKGQGVTEQFF TGTGCCAGTGCGCCTAAGGGACAGGGAGTGACTGAGCAGTTCTTC
. TRBJ2-1 TRBD1 TRBV28 CASSQARGPGNEQFF TGTGCCAGCAGCCAAGCGAGGGGGCCAGGGAATGAGCAGTTCTTC
. TRBJ2-3 TRBD2 TRBV5-1 CASSLGLAGPSTDTQYF TGCGCCAGCAGCTTGGGACTAGCGGGGCCTAGCACAGATACGCAGTATTTT
. TRBJ1-2 . TRBV19 CASSNWPGVYGYTF TGTGCCAGTAGTAATTGGCCAGGGGTCTATGGCTACACCTTC